This TCR beta chain was retrieved from a study of cytomegalovirus exposure and HLA in healthy donors (dated by TCRdb to about 2017). About the study as a whole: An earlier analysis of approximately 640 of the donors reported 250 to 300 Gb of sequence data and 117 million unique TCR beta sequences from around 200 million T cells. About 330 gigabases of sequencing data and 70 million to 95 million unique TCR sequences made up an early release that covered over 550 HLA-typed donors. Of the approximately 400 genotyped donors, 70% to 90% were placed in the genetic ancestry cluster associated with self-reported Caucasian donors. The aim of the study was to test whether cataloging public T cell receptors could identify signatures of past pathogen exposure. The study used immunosequencing to profile the T cell repertoires of about 670 subjects and linked those repertoires to cytomegalovirus serostatus. Besides the first cohort of 666 subjects, a separate validation cohort made up of 120 different subjects was used. To predict cytomegalovirus infection status, the study combined high-throughput TCR immunosequencing, statistical association of individual TCRs with disease status, and machine learning. To study patterns of TCR occurrence, a later analysis re-analyzed previously published TCR beta repertoires from 700 or so donors and added high-resolution HLA genotyping. Rather than drawing on any new phenotypic data, the later analysis identified candidate immune exposures from TCR beta sequences and the way those sequences occurred across donors. An earlier analysis of a few hundred of the donors applied high-throughput TCR beta sequencing to assess whether each TCR beta V gene segment acted as functional or pseudogenic. Alongside the repertoire data, information on donor age, sex, ethnicity and CMV serostatus was compiled. Genome-wide SNP genotypes for about 60% of the roughly 700 donors were used in a later genetic analysis, which treated that subset as a discovery cohort. Every repertoire in the discovery cohort had been generated on one and the same sequencing platform. HLA typing covered class I and class II loci at four-digit resolution. The number of typed donors differed by locus: roughly 629-640 for A, B, C, DRB1 and DQB1; some 500 for DQA1; approximately 600 for DPA1; and about 470 for DPB1. Roughly five DR-DQ haplotypes were treated as single units for association and clustering because of strong linkage in the cohort. Across about 370 genotyped donors of the cohort, an average of approximately 240,000 unique TCR beta nucleotide sequences per donor were sequenced, and approximately 19% of those sequences were non-productive.

The library was built by means of the immunoSEQ multiplex PCR assay. For the multiplex PCR, a mixture combining 60 forward primers for TCR Vbeta segments and 13 reverse primers for TCR Jbeta segments was used. Amplification of the CDR3 region of rearranged TCR beta genes was performed with a multiplex PCR assay on genomic DNA. Amplified TCR beta libraries were sequenced as 87-base-pair reads on the Illumina HiSeq System. The study's own analysis went as follows. In a later analysis, tens of millions of unique TCR beta chains were counted across the roughly 610 repertoires, and some 10 million of these chains were shared by at least two donors. Raw reads were error-corrected and collapsed into unique sequences with a nearest-neighbor algorithm that merged closely related sequences to remove PCR and sequencing errors. CDR3 sequences were aligned to IMGT reference sequences to assign V, D and J gene segments. Each retained sequence needed at least a six-nucleotide match to both a V gene segment and a J gene segment. Rearrangements were called productive when the CDR3 lacked stop codons and stayed in frame with V and J; all others were non-productive. Following IMGT convention, CDR3 was defined as the stretch from the second conserved V-encoded cysteine up to the conserved J-encoded phenylalanine. Sequences without an unambiguous match to a single V gene segment were excluded from the earlier analysis of 450 to 750 of the donors. An earlier analysis of approximately 590 of the donors classified V segments as functional when productive rearrangements were above 56.7% and as segregating when the standard deviation between donors was above 5%. A statistical classification framework was built to diagnose cytomegalovirus status from the catalog of TCR beta chain sequences. A later analysis assigned V and J genes by comparing TCR nucleotide sequences with IMGT/GENE-DB human TR gene sequences. A later analysis assigned CDR3 sequences and most-parsimonious VDJ recombination scenarios with the TCRdist pipeline. In a later analysis, each TCR beta chain was defined by its CDR3 amino acid sequence together with its V-gene family, and reads without a unique V-gene family were excluded. In a later analysis, fewer than 650 highly shared, low-generation-probability nucleotide sequences were removed to address suspected cross-contamination and a sequencing artifact. For each public chain, a later analysis derived a clonal expansion index from normalized ranks of inferred template counts within each repertoire. In a later analysis, generation probabilities were computed using a VDJ recombination model fitted to out-of-frame rearrangements, and the results were checked against IGoR. Hypergeometric tests were used in a later analysis to score TCR-TCR, TCR-HLA and TCR-CMV co-occurrence, with a repertoire-size bias correction applied to the TCR pairs. A later analysis estimated false discovery rates by permuting HLA or CMV assignments 20 times. In a later analysis, co-occurring TCRs were grouped using DBSCAN, and TCRdist sequence similarity was added for clustering within HLA-allele-positive subsets. For co-occurrence clustering, repertoires with fewer than 30,000 or more than 120,000 public chains were excluded, along with about five repertoires with anomalous nucleotide sharing. TCRdb stores this immuneACCESS table with in-frame sequences only. Part of the clones is absent; in the studies checked, under half of the shortfall reflects unresolved V genes, and no reason is known for the rest. The V and J calls and the clone size are those of that table, but D and trimming were determined from the DNA. The table for this sample lists about 95,000 clones; roughly 72% of them were counted only once. The ten largest clones add up to 5% to 5.5% of the sample.

The cohort consisted of 670 or so healthy bone marrow donors. At the time of sampling, all cohort members were nominally healthy, though unrecorded immune exposures were likely present. The donor was CMV seropositive and belonged to the group of 250 to 350 seropositive cohort members. A peripheral blood sample was collected from each donor, and TCR beta sequencing was performed on peripheral blood mononuclear cells. The Qiagen DNeasy Blood Extraction Kit was used to extract genomic DNA from the blood cell samples. Per the germline V gene (reference sequence), SEHNR is the CDR1 and FQNEAQ is the CDR2. Trimming costs V 7 bases and J 1 base, and their ends lie 15 bases apart. There are 15 amino acids in the CDR3, from cysteine to phenylalanine inclusive. The read is trimmed to its CDR3 DNA, 45 bases read in frame from base 1. Comments on this clone: Its antigen specificity is not known. One base away there is no much larger clone; base qualities are not given.

What the research found in general, with its limitations: Sequencing depth was assumed to be roughly uniform across donors in the presence/absence analyses, though that assumption may not hold. Because counts were too low, some 17 rarely observed V segments, including chromosome 9 orphons, were excluded from the earlier analysis of some 590 of the donors. It was suggested by the authors that the approach could potentially be generalized to other disease states and immunological phenotypes. A later genetic analysis reported fewer N-insertions in productive TCRs among donors in an Asian-associated ancestry cluster than the approximately 670-donor mean. For the cohort, immune exposure information was limited to CMV serostatus. HLA typing was unavailable for some donors at each locus, so association tests used only the typed subset. At a false discovery rate of 0.05, a later analysis linked 15,000 to 20,000 TCR beta sequences to specific HLA alleles. Most CMV-associated TCR beta chains appeared to be HLA-restricted in a later analysis, and the HLA associations seemed to be driven largely by CMV exposure. The cohort was sequenced for TCR beta chains only, and without alpha or paired-chain data the features that could be detected were limited. Broadly in line with IMGT annotations, most TCR beta V segments showed up in productive rearrangements about 87% or about 30% of the time in an earlier analysis of 450 to 600 of the donors. The sequencing pipeline was judged likely to have produced a cluster of highly shared sequence variants as a technical artifact. Several of the top co-occurrence clusters appeared to be linked to parvovirus B19, influenza, CMV and Epstein-Barr virus, according to a later analysis. In vitro tests confirmed that a few of the cytomegalovirus-associated TCR beta chains recognize cytomegalovirus antigens. The 87-base-pair reads could not distinguish some IMGT-functional V segments, including TRBV6-2 and TRBV6-3, so those segments were excluded. Across donors, most TCR sequences were observed very rarely, whereas some public TCRs were present in many individuals. In both the original and validation cohorts, the classifier was reported to diagnose cytomegalovirus status with high specificity and sensitivity. A later analysis found that TCR association rates varied across HLA loci, with DRB1 alleles showing the most associated TCRs and HLA-C alleles the fewest. In a later analysis, HLA-associated TCR beta chains showed more clonal expansion and lower generation probabilities than non-associated chains that were equally common. Linkage disequilibrium might explain the correlated functional status among segregating V segments, but an unknown experimental factor could not be ruled out. When HLA alleles, especially DR and DQ, strongly co-occurred, attributing TCR associations to individual alleles was difficult. A further reported finding was that TCR beta sequences accurately predicted the HLA-A and HLA-B alleles for most subjects in the first cohort. A total of some 180 TCR beta chains were listed by the study as associated with cytomegalovirus. An association between a missense DCLRE1C variant and V-gene and J-gene trimming of TCR beta chains was found in a later genetic analysis and replicated in an independent cohort.

This receptor was taken from a young man in good health and CMV-seropositive. What was sequenced was PBMCs. The chain is encoded by TRBV7-9 joined to TRBJ2-3; matching of 5 bases hints at TRBD1 as the D gene. CDR3 protein: CASTPTTGGTDTQYF. In nucleotide form, the sequence is TGTGCCAGCACCCCCACTACAGGAGGCACAGATACGCAGTATTTT.